Included here is one T cell receptor beta chain sequence, with context. Its antigen remains unidentified. Libraries were prepared by immunoSEQ multiplex PCR; TCRdb keeps only in-frame clonotypes and omits some of them. The table has tens of thousands of clones, 60% to 85% seen once. Looked up from germline, CDR1 is SNHLY and CDR2 is FYNNEI. Between the trimmed V and J ends, which lost 7 bases and 3 bases, there was a span of 22 bases. The CDR3 runs 16 residues. This specimen comes from a study of early stage breast cancer tumors. Turning to the study itself: Most invasive tumors, about 80% of the 16, were ER+/PR+/HER2-. Each sample averaged approximately 9.9-fold read coverage. General study findings and limits: Compared with adjacent normal breast, tumors showed roughly 2.5-fold denser, more clonal T cells.

This TCR derives from a person in their sixties or seventies with breast cancer. The V and J genes are TRBV2 and TRBJ2-7; possibly TRBD1 for D (7 bases). The sequenced sample consisted of blood. This CDR3 reads CASTAGPQGTNYEQYF. The CDR3 region has the DNA TGTGCCAGCACGGCGGGGCCACAGGGGACGAACTACGAGCAGTACTTC.